The clone carrying this T cell receptor beta chain was recorded once. The data belong to a study of shared clonotypes between healthy human individuals. CDR1 and CDR2 from the germline V gene are ENHRY and SYGVKD. CDR3 length: 15 amino acids. J was trimmed by 1 base and V by 3 bases; bases with no gene match: 5. Assay used: immunoSEQ multiplex PCR; TCRdb lists only in-frame clones, some missing. The sample yields roughly 660,000 clones, about nine tenths seen once. The clonotype comes from a man in his late teens or twenties in good health. Some clones in this sample may be carry-over from other donors' samples. This chain links TRBV10-3 with TRBJ2-7; TRBD1 matches at 8 bases. Sequenced material: memory CD8+ T cells from PBMCs. The subset was: CD45RO+ cells pooled with CCR7-negative TemRA cells. The CDR3 sequence is CAISEDGQGSYEQYF. The CDR3 DNA reads TGTGCCATCAGTGAAGACGGACAGGGTTCCTACGAGCAGTACTTC.